This TCR beta chain stems from a study of read filtering for tumor transcriptome and immune sequencing. Looked up from germline, CDR1 is GTSNPN and CDR2 is SVGIG (reference sequence). The CDR3 spans 12 residues. V gave up 6 bases and J gave up 4 bases; unmatched junction bases: 5. The library was built from approximately 400 ng RNA with molecular barcoded adaptors for alpha/delta and beta/gamma chains. TCRdb fed the reads into MiXCR, producing one record per CDR3 protein. The sample includes about 130,000 distinct CDR3 sequences, over 10% of them seen just once. There are many counts of this clonotype. Sampling of bone marrow took place during active disease in every patient.

Sequencing used a population of CD138-negative cells sorted from bone marrow. The genes are TRBV30 and TRBJ1-2; 7 bases fit TRBD1. This receptor was identified in a donor aged 40 or over with multiple myeloma. The chain's CDR3 is CACEGAGYGYTF. CDR3 nucleotide sequence: TGTGCCTGCGAGGGGGCAGGCTATGGCTACACCTTC.